What follows are 30 T cell receptor beta chains derived from one specimen sequenced in a study of T cell responses to AZD1222 COVID-19 vaccine. The data were produced by immunoSEQ multiplex PCR, yet TCRdb's version contains in-frame clones alone and is incomplete. In the table there are about 200,000 clones, about 92% of which are singletons. This specimen was peripheral blood, taken on day 0 of MenACWY control vaccination. These receptors came from an adult in good health.

Concerning this clone: Within the sample, other DNA sequences also encode this same CDR3. This chain joins TRBV19 and TRBJ1-1; TRBD1 is a possible D gene (6 bases). Germline V gives CDR1 LNHDA, CDR2 SQIVND (reference sequence). CDR3 size: 14 residues. V was pared by 1 base and J by 2 bases, with 8 bases between. In nucleotides, the CDR3 is TGTGCCAGTAGTATAGGGACAGTTAACACTGAAGCTTTCTTT. Protein: CASSIGTVNTEAFF. The whole variable domain, remainder taken from reference TRBV19 and TRBJ1-1, is DGGITQSPKYLFRKEGQNVTLSCEQNLNHDAMYWYRQDPGQGLRLIYYSQIVNDFQKGDIAEGYSVSREKKESFPLTVTSAQKNPTAFYLCASSIGTVNTEAFFGQGTRLTVV.

The chain links TRBV27 to TRBJ2-1, with D tentatively TRBD2 (5 bases). The germline V gene encodes CDR1 MNHEY and CDR2 SMNVEV (reference sequence). CDR3 length: 15 residues. V lost 5 bases to trimming and J lost 8 bases, with 19 bases between them. Here the CDR3 reads CASSSSWWAGDEQFF. DNA of the CDR3: TGTGCCAGCAGTAGCTCTTGGTGGGCGGGTGATGAGCAGTTCTTC.

V and J are TRBV3-1 (or the pseudogene TRBV3-2) and TRBJ2-2; D is undetermined. Looked up from germline, CDR1 is LGHDT and CDR2 is YNNKEL (reference sequence). The CDR3 is 13 residues long. Trimming took off 1 base at V and 5 bases at J, with 5 bases between the two ends. The CDR3 DNA is TGTGCCAGCAGCCAAGGTCGAACCGGGGAGCTGTTTTTT. Translated: CASSQGRTGELFF.

The CDR3 DNA reads TGTGCCAGCAGGGCCGGGACAGGGAGAGCAGAGACCCAGTACTTC. It translates to CASRAGTGRAETQYF. The genes are TRBV27 and TRBJ2-5, with 9 bases identical to TRBD1. The CDR3 loop spans 15 amino acids. Germline V CDR1 and CDR2: MNHEY, SMNVEV (reference sequence). J was trimmed by 4 bases and V by 6 bases; bases with no gene match: 9.

The rearrangement uses TRBV3-1 (or the pseudogene TRBV3-2) and TRBJ2-5; D is ambiguous. Deletions cut 1 base from V and 5 bases from J, with 17 bases between. CDR3 size: 16 residues. Per germline, CDR1 LGHDT and CDR2 YNNKEL (reference sequence). The CDR3 DNA follows: TGTGCCAGCAGCCAAGTTTACTATACAGTGGAGGAGACCCAGTACTTC. It specifies CASSQVYYTVEETQYF.

The count of this clone is one. The rearrangement uses TRBV7-2 and TRBJ1-2; 10 nucleotides agree with TRBD1. This CDR3 is 18 amino acids long. Trimming took 0 bases from V and 7 from J; bases not matched to a gene: 14. The germline V gene encodes CDR1 SGHTA and CDR2 FQGNSA. CDR3 region: CASSLASLRDRGQGGYTF. In DNA, the CDR3 is TGTGCCAGCAGCTTAGCATCTTTGCGAGACAGGGGGCAGGGTGGCTACACCTTC.

The J gene is TRBJ1-5, the V gene TRBV2, with a weak D call TRBD1 (6 bases). The germline V gene has CDR1 SNHLY and CDR2 FYNNEI. V was trimmed by 4 bases and J by 7 bases, leaving 14 bases between them. The CDR3 is made up of 14 amino acids. CDR3 loop: CASSVGRGEQPQHF. The CDR3 DNA reads TGTGCCAGCAGTGTTGGCAGGGGCGAACAGCCCCAGCATTTT.

This chain uses TRBV20-1 with TRBJ2-7; possibly TRBD1 or TRBD2 for D (5 bases each). The CDR3 spans 13 residues. The V and J ends lost 3 bases and 2 bases respectively, with 11 bases between them. Looked up from germline, CDR1 is DFQATT and CDR2 is SNEGSKA (reference sequence). CDR3 sequence: CSASPQGPYEQYF. In DNA form, the CDR3 reads TGCAGTGCTAGTCCCCAGGGACCCTACGAGCAGTACTTC.

The rearrangement links TRBV6-5 to TRBJ1-1; TRBD1 matches at 12 bases. In germline, CDR1 is MNHEY, CDR2 SVGAGI. Trimming removed 6 bases from V and 0 bases from J; junction bases left unmatched: 2. The CDR3 has 15 residues. The CDR3 protein is CASRWDRGLNTEAFF. CDR3 sequence (DNA): TGTGCCAGCAGATGGGACAGGGGGCTGAACACTGAAGCTTTCTTT.

The genes are TRBV7-2 and TRBJ1-2; 8 bases map to TRBD1. The CDR3 is made up of 14 amino acids. Germline assignment: CDR1 SGHTA and CDR2 FQGNSA. V lost 5 bases to trimming and J lost 4 bases; unmatched junction nucleotides: 6. CDR3 sequence (DNA): TGTGCCAGCAGCGCAACAGGGGGTGTCTATGGCTACACCTTC. Protein product: CASSATGGVYGYTF.

This rearrangement joins TRBV5-5 to TRBJ1-3, with D possibly TRBD1 on 6 matching bases. The CDR3 length is 16 residues. CDR1 SGHKS and CDR2 YYEKEE come from the germline V gene (reference sequence). Trimming removed 5 bases from V and 1 base from J, with 16 bases in between. CDR3 residues: CASSPALRGSGNTIYF. CDR3 bases: TGTGCCAGCAGTCCCGCTCTCAGGGGATCTGGAAACACCATATATTTT.

V usage is TRBV29-1 and J usage is TRBJ1-2; 7 bases align to TRBD1. Trimming at V came to 7 bases and at J to 2 bases, leaving 19 bases not matched to a gene. The germline CDR1 and CDR2 sequences are SQVTM and ANQGSEA. This CDR3 has 17 residues. The CDR3 loop reads CSAGGTDRVGGNYGYTF. The CDR3 DNA is TGCAGCGCAGGGGGGACCGACCGCGTGGGTGGAAACTATGGCTACACCTTC.

The CDR3 sequence: CASRIGQGARGTYGYTF. CDR3 coding DNA: TGTGCCAGCAGGATCGGACAGGGGGCGCGGGGAACTTATGGCTACACCTTC. The V gene is TRBV5-4, the J gene TRBJ1-2, with TRBD1 matching 11 bases. This CDR3 is built from 17 residues. V lost 5 bases and J lost 5; bases outside the gene matches: 14. CDR1 and CDR2 (germline): SGHNT, YYREEE (reference sequence).

This sequence joins TRBV29-1 and TRBJ2-1; maybe TRBD2 (6 bases). Deletions cut 7 bases from V and 5 bases from J, with 15 bases between. This CDR3 has 13 residues. Germline loops: CDR1 SQVTM, CDR2 ANQGSEA. The CDR3 here is CSAEAGTHNEQFF. The CDR3, as DNA: TGCAGCGCCGAGGCGGGGACCCACAATGAGCAGTTCTTC.

The chain is built from TRBV7-2 and TRBJ1-4; D perhaps matches TRBD1 (5 bases). The germline gives CDR1 SGHTA, CDR2 FQGNSA. V shed 5 bases and J shed 4 bases, with 20 bases lying between them. The CDR3 is 17 amino acids. The CDR3 protein is CASSPWGKQTVNEKLFF. CDR3 DNA: TGTGCCAGCAGCCCTTGGGGCAAACAAACCGTTAATGAAAAACTGTTTTTT.

J is TRBJ1-1 and V is TRBV19, with TRBD1 as a possible D gene (5 bases). Per the germline V gene, CDR1 is LNHDA and CDR2 is SQIVND (reference sequence). V gave up 5 bases and J gave up 5 bases, with 6 bases separating them. The CDR3 contains 11 residues. The CDR3 here is CASSRQTEAFF. The CDR3 region has the DNA TGTGCCAGTAGTCGACAGACTGAAGCTTTCTTT.

The V call is TRBV5-4, the J call TRBJ1-1; no firm D call. The germline gives CDR1 SGHNT, CDR2 YYREEE (reference sequence). Trimming left V 7 bases short and J 6 bases short, with 16 bases between. This CDR3 is built from 13 residues. The CDR3 coding sequence is TGTGCCAGCGGGTTCTCAATCGATGCTGAAGCTTTCTTT. Translated: CASGFSIDAEAFF. Together with reference TRBV5-4 and TRBJ1-1, the CDR3 gives the full variable domain: ETGVTQSPTHLIKTRGQQVTLRCSSQSGHNTVSWYQQALGQGPQFIFQYYREEENGRGNFPPRFSGLQFPNYSSELNVNALELDDSALYLCASGFSIDAEAFFGQGTRLTVV.

The DNA of the CDR3 is TGCGCCAGCAGCTTGGGAGGGCGGATTAATCAGCCCCAGCATTTT. This sequence encodes CASSLGGRINQPQHF. This rearrangement joins TRBV5-1 to TRBJ1-5; no definite D call. V was pared by 0 bases and J by 4 bases, with 11 bases between. The CDR3 has 15 residues. Germline CDR1 reads SGHRS; CDR2 reads YFSETQ.

The chain links TRBV19 to TRBJ1-4; no reliable D call. Germline loops: CDR1 LNHDA, CDR2 SQIVND (reference sequence). V lost 8 bases, J lost 1 base, and 8 bases lay in between. This CDR3 has 13 residues. The CDR3 nucleotides are TGTGCCAGTGAAAGTGGAACTAATGAAAAACTGTTTTTT. Amino acids: CASESGTNEKLFF.

The chain uses TRBV7-8 and TRBJ1-6, with a tentative D call TRBD1 (6 bases). Trimming shortened V by 2 bases and J by 10 bases, and 15 bases separated the two germline ends. Germline values: CDR1 SGHVS, CDR2 FQNEAQ. The length of the CDR3 is 15 residues. The CDR3 spells CASSLIQGRNSPLHF. The CDR3 nucleotides read TGTGCCAGCAGCTTAATTCAGGGGAGAAACTCACCCCTCCACTTT.

This clone appeared once. CDR3 sequence (DNA): TGCAGCGTTGAACAGGGAGGGATGAACACTGAAGCTTTCTTT. This encodes CSVEQGGMNTEAFF. The V and J genes are TRBV29-1 and TRBJ1-1, with a tentative D call TRBD1 (5 bases). CDR3 length: 14 amino acids. V dropped 2 bases and J dropped 0 bases, with 10 bases sitting between them. Germline V lookup: CDR1 SQVTM, CDR2 ANQGSEA.

This chain's CDR3 is CASSQDVYPAEQYF. CDR3 DNA sequence: TGTGCCAGCAGCCAAGATGTCTACCCCGCGGAGCAGTACTTC. The chain couples TRBV3-1 (or the pseudogene TRBV3-2) to TRBJ2-7; no reliable D call. The V end was cut by 0 bases, the J end by 7 bases, with 13 bases between. Germline V gene data show CDR1 as LGHDT and CDR2 as YNNKEL (reference sequence). CDR3 length: 14 residues.

The DNA of the CDR3 is TGTGCCAGCAGCTTAGGGGGTTCACCCCTCCACTTT. Translation: CASSLGGSPLHF. The chain is built from TRBV5-6 and TRBJ1-6; the D gene is possibly TRBD1 (6 bases). Germline V gene sequence: CDR1 SGHDT, CDR2 YYEEEE. The CDR3 runs 12 residues. The V and J ends lost 2 bases and 9 bases respectively, with 6 bases between them.

This clone was detected only once. The rearrangement uses TRBV6-5 and TRBJ1-1; weak D call: TRBD1 (6 bases). The CDR3 is made up of 15 amino acids. Germline V gives CDR1 MNHEY, CDR2 SVGAGI. Trimming shortened V by 7 bases and J by 0 bases, and 15 bases separated the two germline ends. CDR3 region: CASIPLRGLNTEAFF. The CDR3 DNA reads TGTGCCAGCATCCCACTCAGGGGACTGAACACTGAAGCTTTCTTT.

This clone is a singleton in its sample. In DNA form, the CDR3 reads TGTGCCAGCAGCGTAGACCAGCACACAGATACGCAGTATTTT. This encodes CASSVDQHTDTQYF. The chain links TRBV9 to TRBJ2-3; D not certain. CDR1 is SGDLS, CDR2 YYNGEE, per germline. CDR3 length equals 14 residues. V was trimmed by 0 bases and J by 2 bases, leaving 7 bases between them.

The CDR3 nucleotides are TGTGCCAGCAGCAGCAGGGGTCGCCACACAGATACGCAGTATTTT. The encoded protein is CASSSRGRHTDTQYF. The genes are TRBV9 and TRBJ2-3; TRBD1 might be the D (6 bases). There are 15 residues in the CDR3. From germline, CDR1 is SGDLS and CDR2 YYNGEE. The V end lost 4 bases, the J end lost 2 bases, and 14 bases lay between the germline ends.

To note about this clone: The sample holds other DNA sequences that translate to the same CDR3. The J gene is TRBJ1-5, the V gene TRBV28; 7 nucleotides agree with TRBD1. This CDR3 has 14 amino acids. Unmatched junction bases numbered 3, after V lost 5 bases and J lost 2 bases. Germline CDR1 MDHEN, CDR2 SYDVKM. CDR3 sequence (DNA): TGTGCCAGCAGTCTCGGACAGGGCAATCAGCCCCAGCATTTT. Translating it yields CASSLGQGNQPQHF.

V and J are TRBV18 and TRBJ1-4; D gene ambiguous. Trimming stripped 0 bases from V and 5 bases from J, with 4 bases between. The germline gives CDR1 KGHSH, CDR2 LQKENI. The CDR3 consists of 13 residues. CDR3 bases: TGTGCCAGCTCACCACCGGGGAATGAAAAACTGTTTTTT. Encoded protein: CASSPPGNEKLFF.

V and J are TRBV30 and TRBJ2-7; D is unclear. Trimming pared 4 bases from V and 0 bases from J, leaving 13 bases between. Germline V gene lookup returns CDR1 GTSNPN and CDR2 SVGIG (reference sequence). The CDR3 covers 14 residues. The CDR3 DNA is TGTGCCTGGACCTACCGCTCCTACTCCTACGAGCAGTACTTC. Translation: CAWTYRSYSYEQYF.

V gene TRBV3-1 (or the pseudogene TRBV3-2) combines with J gene TRBJ1-1; 7 nucleotides match TRBD1. CDR1 and CDR2 from the germline V gene are LGHDT and YNNKEL (reference sequence). The CDR3 is 13 amino acids. Unmatched junction bases numbered 5, after V lost 5 bases and J lost 5 bases. CDR3 residues: CASSFQGGTEAFF. CDR3 DNA sequence: TGTGCCAGCAGCTTTCAGGGGGGGACTGAAGCTTTCTTT.